This TCR beta chain was sequenced during a study of blood T cell repertoires in COVID-19. Study-wide background: Spain, Italy and the United States supplied samples that represented acute and convalescent COVID-19. Sample material is recorded as cDNA or gDNA derived from T cells, B-cell-depleted T cells, or PBMCs.

Original data processing: Researchers report that nucleated cell counts were estimated from reference gene primer amplification. Assay: immunoSEQ multiplex PCR; the TCRdb copy retains only in-frame clones and omits some. D and trimming were read from the DNA, whereas the V and J calls and clone size are those reported in that table. The sample contains about 190,000 clones, about 88% of which appear only once. In germline, CDR1 is MDHEN, CDR2 SYDVKM. The J segment lost 5 bases and the V segment lost 3 bases, leaving 5 bases of the junction unmatched. The CDR3 sequence is 15 residues long. The specimen was peripheral blood. The sequence came from a man aged 25 to 45 with acute or convalescent COVID-19. The V gene is TRBV28, the J gene TRBJ2-2, with 8 bases aligning to TRBD2. CDR3 sequence: CASSLSGGRTGELFF. The CDR3 DNA reads TGTGCCAGCAGTTTGAGCGGGGGCAGGACCGGGGAGCTGTTTTTT.